This entry is about one TCR beta chain. Assay used: immunoSEQ multiplex PCR; TCRdb lists only in-frame clones, some missing. This sample has around 200,000 clones, with roughly 87% found just once. The data stem from a study of blood T cell repertoires in COVID-19. CDR1 is MNHEY and CDR2 is SVGAGI in the germline V gene. The CDR3 has 15 residues. Unmatched junction bases numbered 10, after V lost 5 bases and J lost 7 bases. Sequencing was carried out using peripheral blood. The chain recombines TRBV6-5 with TRBJ1-2; TRBD1 matches 10 bases. The clonotype was recovered from a man between 35 and 55 years old with active or convalescent COVID-19. CDR3 coding DNA: TGTGCCAGCAGTCCCCCGCGACAGGGGGCAGGTGGCTACACCTTC. Translating gives CASSPPRQGAGGYTF.